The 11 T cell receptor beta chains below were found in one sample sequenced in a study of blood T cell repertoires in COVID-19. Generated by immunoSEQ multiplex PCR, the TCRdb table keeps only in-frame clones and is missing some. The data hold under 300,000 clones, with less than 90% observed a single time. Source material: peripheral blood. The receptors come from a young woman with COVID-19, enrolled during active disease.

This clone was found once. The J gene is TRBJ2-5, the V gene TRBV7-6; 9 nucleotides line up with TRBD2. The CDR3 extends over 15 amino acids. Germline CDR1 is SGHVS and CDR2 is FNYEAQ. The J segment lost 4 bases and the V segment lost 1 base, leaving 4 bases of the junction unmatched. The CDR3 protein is CASSLGGAGGETQYF. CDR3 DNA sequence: TGTGCCAGCAGCTTAGGAGGAGCGGGGGGAGAGACCCAGTACTTC.

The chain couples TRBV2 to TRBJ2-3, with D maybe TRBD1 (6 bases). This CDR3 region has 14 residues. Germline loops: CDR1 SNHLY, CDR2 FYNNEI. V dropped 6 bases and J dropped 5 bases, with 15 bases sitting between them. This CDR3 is CASSASLRGDTQYF. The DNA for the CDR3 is TGTGCCAGCAGCGCTAGCCTCAGGGGAGATACGCAGTATTTT.

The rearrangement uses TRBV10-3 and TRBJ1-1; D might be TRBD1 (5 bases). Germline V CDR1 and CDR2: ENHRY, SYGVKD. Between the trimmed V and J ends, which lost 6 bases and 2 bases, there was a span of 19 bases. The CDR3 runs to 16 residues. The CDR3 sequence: CAIRGGTFTGNTEAFF. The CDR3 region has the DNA TGTGCCATCAGGGGGGGAACCTTCACAGGTAACACTGAAGCTTTCTTT.

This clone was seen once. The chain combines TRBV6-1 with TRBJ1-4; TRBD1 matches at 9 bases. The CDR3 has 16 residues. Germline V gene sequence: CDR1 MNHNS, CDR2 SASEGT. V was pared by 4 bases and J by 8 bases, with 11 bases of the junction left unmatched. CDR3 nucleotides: TGTGCCAGCAGTGCTGGAACATACAGGGGGCGCGAAAAACTGTTTTTT. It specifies CASSAGTYRGREKLFF.

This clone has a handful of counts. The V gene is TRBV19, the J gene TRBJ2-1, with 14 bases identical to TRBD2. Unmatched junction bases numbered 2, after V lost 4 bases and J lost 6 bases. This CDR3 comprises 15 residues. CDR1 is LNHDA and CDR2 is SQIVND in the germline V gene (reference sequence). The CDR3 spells CASSTGTSGSNEQFF. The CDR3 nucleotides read TGTGCCAGTAGTACCGGGACTAGCGGGAGCAATGAGCAGTTCTTC. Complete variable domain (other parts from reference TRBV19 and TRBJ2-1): DGGITQSPKYLFRKEGQNVTLSCEQNLNHDAMYWYRQDPGQGLRLIYYSQIVNDFQKGDIAEGYSVSREKKESFPLTVTSAQKNPTAFYLCASSTGTSGSNEQFFGPGTRLTVL.

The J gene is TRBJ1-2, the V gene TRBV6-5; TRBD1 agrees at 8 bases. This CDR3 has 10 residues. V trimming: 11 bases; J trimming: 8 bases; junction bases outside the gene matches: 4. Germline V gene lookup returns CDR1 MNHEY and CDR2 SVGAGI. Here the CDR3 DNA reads TGTGCCGCAGGGACAGGAGGCTACACCTTC. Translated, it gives CAAGTGGYTF.

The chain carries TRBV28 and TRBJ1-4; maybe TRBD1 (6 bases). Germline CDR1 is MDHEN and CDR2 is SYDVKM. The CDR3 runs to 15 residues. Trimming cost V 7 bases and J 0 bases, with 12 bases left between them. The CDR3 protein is CASNTGSATNEKLFF. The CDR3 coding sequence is TGTGCCAGCAATACAGGGTCTGCAACTAATGAAAAACTGTTTTTT. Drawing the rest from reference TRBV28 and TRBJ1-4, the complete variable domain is DVKVTQSSRYLVKRTGEKVFLECVQDMDHENMFWYRQDPGLGLRLIYFSYDVKMKEKGDIPEGYSVSREKKERFSLILESASTNQTSMYLCASNTGSATNEKLFFGSGTQLSVL.

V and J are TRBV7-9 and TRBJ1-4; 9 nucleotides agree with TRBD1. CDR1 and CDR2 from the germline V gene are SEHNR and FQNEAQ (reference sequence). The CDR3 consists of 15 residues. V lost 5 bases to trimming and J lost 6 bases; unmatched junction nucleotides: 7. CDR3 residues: CASSPWTGADEKLFF. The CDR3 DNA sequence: TGTGCCAGCAGCCCGTGGACAGGGGCGGATGAAAAACTGTTTTTT.

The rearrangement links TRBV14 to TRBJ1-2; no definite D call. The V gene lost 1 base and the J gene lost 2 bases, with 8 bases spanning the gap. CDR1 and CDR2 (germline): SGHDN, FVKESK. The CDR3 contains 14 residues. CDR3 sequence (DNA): TGTGCCAGCAGCCAAGGGGGAGCCAACTATGGCTACACCTTC. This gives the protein CASSQGGANYGYTF.

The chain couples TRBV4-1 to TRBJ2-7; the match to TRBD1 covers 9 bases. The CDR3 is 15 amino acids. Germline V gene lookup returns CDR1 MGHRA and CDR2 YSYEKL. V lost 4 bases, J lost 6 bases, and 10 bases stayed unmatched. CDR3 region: CASSPGTGSRSEQYF. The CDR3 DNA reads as TGCGCCAGCAGCCCCGGGACAGGGTCTCGGTCCGAGCAGTACTTC.

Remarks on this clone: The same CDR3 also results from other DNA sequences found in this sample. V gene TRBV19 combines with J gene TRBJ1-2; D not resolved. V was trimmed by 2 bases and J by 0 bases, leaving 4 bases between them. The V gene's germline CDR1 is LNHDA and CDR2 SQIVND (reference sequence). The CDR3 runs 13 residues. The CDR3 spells CASSISANYGYTF. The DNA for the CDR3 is TGTGCCAGTAGTATATCGGCTAACTATGGCTACACCTTC.